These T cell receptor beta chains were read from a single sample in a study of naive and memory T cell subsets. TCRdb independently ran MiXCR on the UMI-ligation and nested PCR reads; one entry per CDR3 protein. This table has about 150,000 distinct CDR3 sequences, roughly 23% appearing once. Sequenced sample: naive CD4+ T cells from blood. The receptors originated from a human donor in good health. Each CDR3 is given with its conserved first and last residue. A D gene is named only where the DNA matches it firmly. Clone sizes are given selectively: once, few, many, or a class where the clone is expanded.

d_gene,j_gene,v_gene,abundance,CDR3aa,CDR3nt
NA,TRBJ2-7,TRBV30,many,CAWSAGPSYEQYF,TGTGCCTGGAGTGCGGGGCCGAGCTACGAGCAGTACTTC
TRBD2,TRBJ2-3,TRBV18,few,CASSPGGRVTDTQYF,TGTGCCAGCTCACCAGGCGGGAGAGTTACAGATACGCAGTATTTT
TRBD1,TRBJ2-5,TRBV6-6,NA,CASSYSPGGETQYF,TGTGCCAGCAGTTACTCCCCAGGGGGAGAGACCCAGTACTTC
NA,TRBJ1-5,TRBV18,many,CASSSQGNQPQHF,TGTGCCAGCTCGAGTCAGGGCAATCAGCCCCAGCATTTT
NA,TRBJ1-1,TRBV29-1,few,CSGAMTASNTEAFF,TGCAGCGGGGCCATGACAGCCTCTAACACTGAAGCTTTCTTT
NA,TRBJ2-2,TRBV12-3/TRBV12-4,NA,CASSLLWTPNTGELFF,TGTGCCAGCAGTCTCCTCTGGACGCCGAACACCGGGGAGCTGTTTTTT
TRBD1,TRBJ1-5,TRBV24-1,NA,CATSVSGQGGNQPQHF,TGTGCCACCAGTGTCTCAGGACAGGGAGGCAATCAGCCCCAGCATTTT
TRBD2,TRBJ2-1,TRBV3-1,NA,CASSQVRVLAGGPRDEQFF,TGTGCCAGCAGCCAAGTTAGAGTACTAGCGGGAGGGCCTAGGGATGAGCAGTTCTTC
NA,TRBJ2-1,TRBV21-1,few,CASSKAGGPVNEQFF,TGTGCCAGCAGCAAAGCGGGAGGGCCGGTCAATGAGCAGTTCTTC
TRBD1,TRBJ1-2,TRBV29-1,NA,CSVYGDSSFYGYTF,TGCAGCGTTTACGGGGACAGCTCGTTCTATGGCTACACCTTC
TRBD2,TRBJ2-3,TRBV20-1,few,CSAISVSGSPDTQYF,TGCAGTGCTATTTCGGTTAGCGGGAGTCCAGATACGCAGTATTTT
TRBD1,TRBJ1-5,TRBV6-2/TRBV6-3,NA,CASRDPGGGNQPQHF,TGTGCCAGCAGGGACCCAGGGGGCGGCAATCAGCCCCAGCATTTT
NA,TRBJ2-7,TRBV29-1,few,CSARKGPYEQYF,TGCAGCGCCCGAAAGGGTCCCTACGAGCAGTACTTC
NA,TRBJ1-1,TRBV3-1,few,CASSEGPGVAFF,TGTGCCAGCAGCGAAGGGCCTGGGGTAGCTTTCTTT
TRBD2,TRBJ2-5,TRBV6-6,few,CASSYSNRREGGQETQYF,TGTGCCAGCAGTTACTCGAACCGGCGGGAGGGAGGCCAAGAGACCCAGTACTTC
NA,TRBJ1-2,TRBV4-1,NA,CASSQEGTVGYGYTF,TGCGCCAGCAGCCAAGAAGGCACGGTAGGATATGGCTACACCTTC
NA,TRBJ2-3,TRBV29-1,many,CSAGVSDTQYF,TGCAGCGCAGGGGTTTCAGATACGCAGTATTTT
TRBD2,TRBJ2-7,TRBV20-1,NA,CSVGNPAGGGEQYF,TGCAGTGTTGGGAACCCTGCGGGAGGTGGCGAGCAGTACTTC
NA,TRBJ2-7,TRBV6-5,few,CASSYTSTGSGPREQYF,TGTGCCAGCAGTTACACAAGCACAGGGAGTGGGCCCCGGGAGCAGTACTTC
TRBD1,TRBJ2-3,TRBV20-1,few,CSAFISGTGRGDTQYF,TGCAGTGCTTTTATATCCGGGACAGGGCGCGGAGATACGCAGTATTTT
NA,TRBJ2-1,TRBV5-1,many,CASSLSGNRNEQFF,TGCGCCAGCAGCTTGTCGGGCAATCGCAATGAGCAGTTCTTC
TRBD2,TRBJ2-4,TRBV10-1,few,CASSEMAGVAKNIQYF,TGCGCCAGCAGTGAGATGGCGGGAGTAGCCAAAAACATTCAGTACTTC